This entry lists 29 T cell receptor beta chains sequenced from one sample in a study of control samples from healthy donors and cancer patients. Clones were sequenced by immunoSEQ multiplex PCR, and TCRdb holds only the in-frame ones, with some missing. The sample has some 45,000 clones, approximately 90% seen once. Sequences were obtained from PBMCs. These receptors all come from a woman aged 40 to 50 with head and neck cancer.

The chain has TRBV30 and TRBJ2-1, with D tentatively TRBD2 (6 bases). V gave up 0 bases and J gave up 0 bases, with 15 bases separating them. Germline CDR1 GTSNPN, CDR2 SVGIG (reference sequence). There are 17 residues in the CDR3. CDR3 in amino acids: CAWSVRAGLSSYNEQFF. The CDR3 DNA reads TGTGCCTGGAGTGTAAGAGCGGGCCTGAGCTCCTACAATGAGCAGTTCTTC.

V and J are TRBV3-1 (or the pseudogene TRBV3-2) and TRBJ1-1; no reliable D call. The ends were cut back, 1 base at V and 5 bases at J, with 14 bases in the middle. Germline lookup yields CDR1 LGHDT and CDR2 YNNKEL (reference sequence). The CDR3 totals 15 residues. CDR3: CASSQGLGYGTEAFF. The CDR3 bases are TGTGCCAGCAGCCAAGGATTAGGTTACGGAACTGAAGCTTTCTTT.

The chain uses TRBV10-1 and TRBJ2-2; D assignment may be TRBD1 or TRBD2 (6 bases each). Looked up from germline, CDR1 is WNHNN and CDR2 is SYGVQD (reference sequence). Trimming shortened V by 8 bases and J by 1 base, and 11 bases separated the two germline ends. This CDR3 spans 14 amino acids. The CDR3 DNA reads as TGCGCCAGCTCGGGGGCCCTGAACACCGGGGAGCTGTTTTTT. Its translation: CASSGALNTGELFF.

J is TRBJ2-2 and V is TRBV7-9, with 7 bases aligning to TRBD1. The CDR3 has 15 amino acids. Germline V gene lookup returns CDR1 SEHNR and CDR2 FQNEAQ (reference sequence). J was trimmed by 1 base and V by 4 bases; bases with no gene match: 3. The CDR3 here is CASSWGTVNTGELFF. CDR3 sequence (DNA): TGTGCCAGCAGCTGGGGGACAGTGAACACCGGGGAGCTGTTTTTT.

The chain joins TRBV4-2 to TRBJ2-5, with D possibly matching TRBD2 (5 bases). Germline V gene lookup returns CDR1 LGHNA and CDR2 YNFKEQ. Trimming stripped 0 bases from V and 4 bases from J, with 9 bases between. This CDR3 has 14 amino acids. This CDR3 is CASSQDIRGETQYF. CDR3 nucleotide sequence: TGTGCCAGCAGCCAAGATATTCGGGGAGAGACCCAGTACTTC.

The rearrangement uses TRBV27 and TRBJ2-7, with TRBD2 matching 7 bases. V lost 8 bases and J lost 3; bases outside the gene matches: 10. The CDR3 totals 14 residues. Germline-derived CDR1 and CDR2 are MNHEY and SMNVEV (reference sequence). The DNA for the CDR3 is TGTGCCAGCCTCAAGCGGGGAGGGAACTACGAGCAGTACTTC. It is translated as CASLKRGGNYEQYF.

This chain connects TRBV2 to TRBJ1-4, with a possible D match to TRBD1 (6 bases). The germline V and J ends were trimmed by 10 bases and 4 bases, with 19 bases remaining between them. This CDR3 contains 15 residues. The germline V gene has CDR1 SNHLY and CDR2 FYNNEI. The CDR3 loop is CATSRQASGNEKLFF. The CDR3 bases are TGTGCCACCTCAAGACAGGCCTCGGGTAATGAAAAACTGTTTTTT.

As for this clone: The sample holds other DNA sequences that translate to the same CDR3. The CDR3 sequence is CASSLTGQGGRTGELFF. In DNA form, the CDR3 reads TGTGCCAGCAGCTTAACCGGACAGGGGGGTCGGACCGGGGAGCTGTTTTTT. This chain links TRBV7-3 with TRBJ2-2; 10 nucleotides align to TRBD1. Trimming cost V 0 bases and J 5 bases; bases outside gene matches: 6. Germline V gene lookup returns CDR1 SGHTA and CDR2 FQGTGA. The CDR3 length is 17 residues.

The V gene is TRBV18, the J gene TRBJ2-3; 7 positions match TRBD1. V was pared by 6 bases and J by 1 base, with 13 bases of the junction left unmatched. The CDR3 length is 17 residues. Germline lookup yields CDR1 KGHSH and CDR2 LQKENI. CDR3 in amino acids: CASSHTGTATGTDTQYF. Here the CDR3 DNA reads TGTGCCAGCTCTCATACCGGGACAGCGACCGGCACAGATACGCAGTATTTT.

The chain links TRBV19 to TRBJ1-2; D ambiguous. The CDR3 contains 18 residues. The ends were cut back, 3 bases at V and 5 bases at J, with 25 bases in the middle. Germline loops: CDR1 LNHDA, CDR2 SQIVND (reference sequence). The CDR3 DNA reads TGTGCCAGTAGTATCGCCCCGGACCCGCTACCGTTCCGGTATGGCTACACCTTC. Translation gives CASSIAPDPLPFRYGYTF.

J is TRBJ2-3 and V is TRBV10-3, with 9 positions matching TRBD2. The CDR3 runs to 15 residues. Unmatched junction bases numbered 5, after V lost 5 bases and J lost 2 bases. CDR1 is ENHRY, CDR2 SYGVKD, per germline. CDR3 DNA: TGTGCCATCAGTCCCTTAGCGGGGGCCACAGATACGCAGTATTTT. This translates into CAISPLAGATDTQYF.

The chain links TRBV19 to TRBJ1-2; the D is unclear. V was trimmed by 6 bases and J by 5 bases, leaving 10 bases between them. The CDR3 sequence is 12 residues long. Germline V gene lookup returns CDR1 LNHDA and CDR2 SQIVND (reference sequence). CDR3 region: CASRSQFYGYTF. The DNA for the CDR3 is TGTGCCAGTAGAAGTCAGTTTTATGGCTACACCTTC.

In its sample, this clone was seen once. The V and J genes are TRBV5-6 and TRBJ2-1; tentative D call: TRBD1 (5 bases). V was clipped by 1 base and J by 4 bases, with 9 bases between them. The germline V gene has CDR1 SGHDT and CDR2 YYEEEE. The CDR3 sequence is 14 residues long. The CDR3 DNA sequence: TGTGCCAGCAGCTTGACAGGTCGGTACAATGAGCAGTTCTTC. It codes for CASSLTGRYNEQFF.

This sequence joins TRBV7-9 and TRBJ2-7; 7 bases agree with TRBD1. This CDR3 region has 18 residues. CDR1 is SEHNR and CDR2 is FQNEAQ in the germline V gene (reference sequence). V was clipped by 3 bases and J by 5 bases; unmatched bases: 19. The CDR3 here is CASSLESFGTAGRNEQYF. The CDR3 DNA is TGTGCCAGCAGCTTGGAGAGTTTCGGGACAGCAGGGCGGAACGAGCAGTACTTC.

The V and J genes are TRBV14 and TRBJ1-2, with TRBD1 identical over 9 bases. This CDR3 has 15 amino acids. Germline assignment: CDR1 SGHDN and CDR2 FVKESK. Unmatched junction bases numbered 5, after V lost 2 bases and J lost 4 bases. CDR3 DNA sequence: TGTGCCAGCAGCCAAAAATACAGGGGGCTCTATGGCTACACCTTC. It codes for CASSQKYRGLYGYTF.

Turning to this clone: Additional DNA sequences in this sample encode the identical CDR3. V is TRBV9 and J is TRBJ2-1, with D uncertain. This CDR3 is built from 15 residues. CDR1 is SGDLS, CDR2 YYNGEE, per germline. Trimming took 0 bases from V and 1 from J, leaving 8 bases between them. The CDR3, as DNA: TGTGCCAGCAGCGTAGGGGTGGGGTCCTACAATGAGCAGTTCTTC. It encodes CASSVGVGSYNEQFF.

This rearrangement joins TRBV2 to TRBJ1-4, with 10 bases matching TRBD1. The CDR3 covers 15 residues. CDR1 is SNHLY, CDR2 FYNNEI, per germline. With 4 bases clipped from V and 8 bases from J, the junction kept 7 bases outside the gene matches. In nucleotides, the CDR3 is TGTGCCAGCAGTGGACAGGGGGCGCGCGGAGAAAAACTGTTTTTT. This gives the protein CASSGQGARGEKLFF.

The CDR3 sequence: CANGQPSSSGNTIYF. CDR3 sequence (DNA): TGTGCCAACGGACAGCCCTCATCCTCTGGAAACACCATATATTTT. This chain uses TRBV27 with TRBJ1-3; perhaps TRBD1 as D (6 bases). The CDR3 loop spans 15 amino acids. Germline-derived CDR1 and CDR2 are MNHEY and SMNVEV (reference sequence). With 10 bases removed from V and 0 bases from J, the gap between germline ends came to 16 bases.

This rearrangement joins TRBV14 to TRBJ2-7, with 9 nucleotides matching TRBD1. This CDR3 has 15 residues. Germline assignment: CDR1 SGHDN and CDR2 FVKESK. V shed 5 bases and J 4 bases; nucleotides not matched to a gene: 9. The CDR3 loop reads CASSSVGQGWYEQYF. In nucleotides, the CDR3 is TGTGCCAGCAGCTCAGTTGGACAGGGGTGGTACGAGCAGTACTTC.

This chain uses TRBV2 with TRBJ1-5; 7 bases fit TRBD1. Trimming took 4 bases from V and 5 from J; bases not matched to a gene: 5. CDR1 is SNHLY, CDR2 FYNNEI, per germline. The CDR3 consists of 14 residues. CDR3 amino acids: CASSGQGRDQPQHF. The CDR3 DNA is TGTGCCAGCAGTGGACAGGGACGGGATCAGCCCCAGCATTTT.

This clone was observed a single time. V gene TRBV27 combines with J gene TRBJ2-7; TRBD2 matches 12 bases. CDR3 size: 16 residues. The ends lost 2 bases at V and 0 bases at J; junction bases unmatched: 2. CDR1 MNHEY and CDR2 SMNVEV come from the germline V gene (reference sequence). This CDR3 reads CASSLGTSGPSYEQYF. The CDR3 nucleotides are TGTGCCAGCAGTTTAGGGACTAGCGGGCCCTCCTACGAGCAGTACTTC.

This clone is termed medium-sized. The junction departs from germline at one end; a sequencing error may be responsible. DNA of the CDR3: TGTGCCGGCAGGGGGATCGCGGAAAAACTGTTTTTT. Protein: CAGRGIAEKLFF. The V gene is TRBV2, the J gene TRBJ1-4; 7 bases match TRBD1. The germline V gene has CDR1 SNHLY and CDR2 FYNNEI. The CDR3 length is 12 residues. The full variable domain, in which reference TRBV2 and TRBJ1-4 provide the parts outside the CDR3, is EPEVTQTPSHQVTQMGQEVILRCVPISNHLYFYWYRQILGQKVEFLVSFYNNEISEKSEIFDDQFSVERPDGSNFTLKIRSTKLEDSAMYFCAGRGIAEKLFFGSGTQLSVL.

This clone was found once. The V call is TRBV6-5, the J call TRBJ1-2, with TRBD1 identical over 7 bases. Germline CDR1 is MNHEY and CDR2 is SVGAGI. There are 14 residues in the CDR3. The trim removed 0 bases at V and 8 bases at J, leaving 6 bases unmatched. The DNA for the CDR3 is TGTGCCAGCAGTTACTCGGACAGGAGAGGAGGCTACACCTTC. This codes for CASSYSDRRGGYTF.

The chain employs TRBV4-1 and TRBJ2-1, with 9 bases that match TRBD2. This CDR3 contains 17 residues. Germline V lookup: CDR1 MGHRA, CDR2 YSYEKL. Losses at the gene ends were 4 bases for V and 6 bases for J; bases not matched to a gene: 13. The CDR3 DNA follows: TGCGCCAGCAGCCGATATATAGCGGGGGCCGACGGCAATGAGCAGTTCTTC. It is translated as CASSRYIAGADGNEQFF.

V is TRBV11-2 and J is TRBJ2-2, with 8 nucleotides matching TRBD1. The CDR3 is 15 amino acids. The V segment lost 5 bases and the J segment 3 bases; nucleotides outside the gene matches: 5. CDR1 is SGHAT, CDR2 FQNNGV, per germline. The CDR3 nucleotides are TGTGCCAGCAGCATGACAGGGGTGGACACCGGGGAGCTGTTTTTT. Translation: CASSMTGVDTGELFF.

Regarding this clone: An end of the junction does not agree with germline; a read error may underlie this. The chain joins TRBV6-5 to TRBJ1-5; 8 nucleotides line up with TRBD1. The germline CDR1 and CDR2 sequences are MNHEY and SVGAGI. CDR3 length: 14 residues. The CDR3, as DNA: TGTGCCAGCAGTGACTCAGGGGGCTATCAGCCCCAGCATTTT. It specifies CASSDSGGYQPQHF.

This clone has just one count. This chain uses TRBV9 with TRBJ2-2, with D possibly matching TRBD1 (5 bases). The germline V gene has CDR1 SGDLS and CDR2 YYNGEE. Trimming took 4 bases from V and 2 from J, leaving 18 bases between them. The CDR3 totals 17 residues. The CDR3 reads CASSPRGQALNTGELFF. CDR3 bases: TGTGCCAGCAGCCCAAGGGGTCAGGCCCTTAACACCGGGGAGCTGTTTTTT.

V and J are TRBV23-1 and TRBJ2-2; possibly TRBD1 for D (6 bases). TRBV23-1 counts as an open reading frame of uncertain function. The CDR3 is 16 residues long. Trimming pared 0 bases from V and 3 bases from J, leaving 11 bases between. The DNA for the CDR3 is TGCGCCAGCAGTCAATCCACAGGGTATTACACCGGGGAGCTGTTTTTT. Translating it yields CASSQSTGYYTGELFF.

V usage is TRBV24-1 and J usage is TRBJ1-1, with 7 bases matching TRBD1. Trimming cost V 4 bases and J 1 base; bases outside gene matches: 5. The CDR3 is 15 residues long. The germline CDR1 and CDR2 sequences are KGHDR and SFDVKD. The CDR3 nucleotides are TGTGCCACCAGTGACGGGGGGACAGAGAACACTGAAGCTTTCTTT. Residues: CATSDGGTENTEAFF.